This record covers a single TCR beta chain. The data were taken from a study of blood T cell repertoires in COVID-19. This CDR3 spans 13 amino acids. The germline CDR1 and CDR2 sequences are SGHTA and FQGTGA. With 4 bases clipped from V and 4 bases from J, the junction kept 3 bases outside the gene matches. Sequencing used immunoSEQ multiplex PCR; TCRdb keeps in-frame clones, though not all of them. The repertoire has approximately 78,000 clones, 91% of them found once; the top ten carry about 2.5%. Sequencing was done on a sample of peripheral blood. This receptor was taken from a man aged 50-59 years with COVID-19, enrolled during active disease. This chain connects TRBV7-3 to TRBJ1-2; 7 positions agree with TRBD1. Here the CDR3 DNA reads TGTGCCAGCAGCTCCCCAGGGGGCTATGGCTACACCTTC. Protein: CASSSPGGYGYTF. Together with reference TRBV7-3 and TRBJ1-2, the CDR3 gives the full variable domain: GAGVSQTPSNKVTEKGKYVELRCDPISGHTALYWYRQSLGQGPEFLIYFQGTGAADDSGLPNDRFFAVRPEGSVSTLKIQRTERGDSAVYLCASSSPGGYGYTFGSGTRLTVV.